The source of this T cell receptor (beta chain) is a study of identical twins. In TCRdb, the 5' RACE reads were re-called with MiXCR into one record per CDR3 protein. Of fewer than 500,000 distinct CDR3 sequences listed, around 24% were seen once; the top ten hold roughly 2.8%. This clonotype occurred many times. Germline trimming cut 6 bases from V and 5 bases from J; bases unmatched to any gene: 8. This CDR3 comprises 15 residues. Looked up from germline, CDR1 is WNHNN and CDR2 is SYGVQD (reference sequence). The sample was also linked to a second study, of T cells expressing NK-cell markers.

The V and J genes are TRBV10-1 and TRBJ2-1, with 9 nucleotides matching TRBD1. The clonotype was recovered from a woman aged 18-29 years in good health. Sequencing was carried out using CD4+ T cells sorted from blood. CDR3 amino acids: CASSLGTGRNNEQFF. CDR3 sequence (DNA): TGCGCCAGCAGCCTCGGGACAGGGAGAAACAATGAGCAGTTCTTC.